This T cell receptor (beta chain) came from a study of blood T cells in healthy people across ages. Sample-barcoded 5' priming and a J-beta primer mix drove a second PCR of about 6 to 12 cycles. Every sample returned 2.5 million or more CDR3-containing paired-end reads. Using its own MiXCR run on the 5' RACE reads, TCRdb lists one record per CDR3 protein. The sample includes around 1.5 million distinct CDR3 sequences, around 59% of them seen just once. Germline CDR1 is SQVTM and CDR2 is ANQGSEA. The CDR3 is made up of 11 amino acids. The study's findings and limits: Expanded clonotype changes were possibly confounded by unknown donor CMV status.

For this clonotype: Its antigen is not identified.

Isolated PBMCs totaled at least 7 million in each sample. This clonotype was obtained from a man younger than 35 in good health. This chain uses TRBV29-1 with TRBJ2-1, with D possibly TRBD2 on 5 matching bases. The J call could be wrong; TRBJ2-7 is a better fit for the DNA end. Sequencing input: blood. The CDR3 reads CSVGLYNEQYF. In DNA, the CDR3 is TGCAGCGTTGGACTATACAATGAGCAGTACTTC.